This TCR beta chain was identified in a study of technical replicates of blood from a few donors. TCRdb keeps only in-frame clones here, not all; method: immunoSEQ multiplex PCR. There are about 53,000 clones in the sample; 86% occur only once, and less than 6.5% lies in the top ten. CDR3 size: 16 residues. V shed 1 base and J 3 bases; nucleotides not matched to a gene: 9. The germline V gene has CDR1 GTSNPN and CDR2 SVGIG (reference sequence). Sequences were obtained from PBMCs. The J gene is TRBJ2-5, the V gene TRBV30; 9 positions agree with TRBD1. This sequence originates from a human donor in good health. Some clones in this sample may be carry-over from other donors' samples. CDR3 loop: CAWSAEGQGRKETQYF. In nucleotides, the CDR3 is TGTGCCTGGAGTGCCGAGGGACAGGGAAGAAAAGAGACCCAGTACTTC.